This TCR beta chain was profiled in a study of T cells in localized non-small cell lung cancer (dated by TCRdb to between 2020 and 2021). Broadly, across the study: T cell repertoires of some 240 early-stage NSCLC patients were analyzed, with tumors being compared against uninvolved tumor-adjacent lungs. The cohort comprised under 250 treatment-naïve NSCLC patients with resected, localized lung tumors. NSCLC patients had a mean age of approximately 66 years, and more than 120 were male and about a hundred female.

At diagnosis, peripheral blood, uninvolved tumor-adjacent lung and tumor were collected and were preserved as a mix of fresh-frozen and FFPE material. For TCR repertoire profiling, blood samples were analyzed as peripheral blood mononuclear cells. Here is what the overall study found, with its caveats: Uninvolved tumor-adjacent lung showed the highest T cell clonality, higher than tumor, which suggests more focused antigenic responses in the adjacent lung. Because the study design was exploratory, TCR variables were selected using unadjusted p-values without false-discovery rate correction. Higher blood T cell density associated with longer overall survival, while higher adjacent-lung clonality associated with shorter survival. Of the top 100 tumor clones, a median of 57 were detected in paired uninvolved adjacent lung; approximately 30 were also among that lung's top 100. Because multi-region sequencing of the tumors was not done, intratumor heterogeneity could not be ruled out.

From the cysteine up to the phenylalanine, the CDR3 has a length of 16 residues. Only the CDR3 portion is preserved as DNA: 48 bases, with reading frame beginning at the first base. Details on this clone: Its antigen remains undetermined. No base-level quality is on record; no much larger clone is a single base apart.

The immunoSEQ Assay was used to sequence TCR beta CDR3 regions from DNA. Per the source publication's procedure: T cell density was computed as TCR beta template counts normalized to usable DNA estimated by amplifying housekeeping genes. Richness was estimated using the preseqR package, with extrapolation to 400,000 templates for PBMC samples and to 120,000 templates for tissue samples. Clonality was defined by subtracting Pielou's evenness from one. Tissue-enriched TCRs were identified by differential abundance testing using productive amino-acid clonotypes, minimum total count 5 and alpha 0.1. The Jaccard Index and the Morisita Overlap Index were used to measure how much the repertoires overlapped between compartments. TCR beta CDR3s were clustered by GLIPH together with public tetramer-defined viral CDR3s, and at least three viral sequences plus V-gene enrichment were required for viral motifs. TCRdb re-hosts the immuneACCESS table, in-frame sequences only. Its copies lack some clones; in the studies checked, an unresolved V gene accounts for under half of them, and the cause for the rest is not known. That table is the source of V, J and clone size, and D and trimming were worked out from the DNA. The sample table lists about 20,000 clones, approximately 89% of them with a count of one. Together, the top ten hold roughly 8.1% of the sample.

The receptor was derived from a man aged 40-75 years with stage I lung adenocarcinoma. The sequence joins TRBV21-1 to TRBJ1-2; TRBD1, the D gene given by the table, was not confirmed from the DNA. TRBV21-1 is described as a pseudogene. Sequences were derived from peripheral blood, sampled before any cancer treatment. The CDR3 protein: CASSNPLQYSNYGYTF. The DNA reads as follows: TGTGCCAGCAGCAATCCCCTACAGTACTCTAACTATGGCTACACCTTC.